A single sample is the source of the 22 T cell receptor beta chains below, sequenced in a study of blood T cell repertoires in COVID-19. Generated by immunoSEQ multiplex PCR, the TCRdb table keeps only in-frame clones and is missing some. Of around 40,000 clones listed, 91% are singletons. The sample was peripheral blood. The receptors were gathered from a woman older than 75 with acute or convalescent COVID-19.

CDR3 DNA sequence: TGTGCCAGCAGCGACCGGCGGACAACACCCTACGAGCAGTACTTC. Its translation: CASSDRRTTPYEQYF. The chain couples TRBV3-1 (or the pseudogene TRBV3-2) to TRBJ2-7, with D maybe TRBD1 (5 bases). Germline values: CDR1 LGHDT, CDR2 YNNKEL (reference sequence). The ends were cut back, 5 bases at V and 2 bases at J, with 16 bases in the middle. The CDR3 totals 15 residues.

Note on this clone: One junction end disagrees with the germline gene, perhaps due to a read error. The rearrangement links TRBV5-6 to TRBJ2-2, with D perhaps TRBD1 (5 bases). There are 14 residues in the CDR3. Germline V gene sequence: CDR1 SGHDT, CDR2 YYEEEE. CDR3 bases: TGTGCCAGCACCTTGACAGCGAACACCGGGGAGCTGTTTTTT. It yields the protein CASTLTANTGELFF.

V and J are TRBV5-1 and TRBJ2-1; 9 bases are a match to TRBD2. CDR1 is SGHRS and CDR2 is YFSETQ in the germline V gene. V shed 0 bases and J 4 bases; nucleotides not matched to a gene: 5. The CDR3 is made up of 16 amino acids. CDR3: CASSLEGTSQYNEQFF. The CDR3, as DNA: TGCGCCAGCAGCTTGGAAGGGACTAGCCAGTACAATGAGCAGTTCTTC.

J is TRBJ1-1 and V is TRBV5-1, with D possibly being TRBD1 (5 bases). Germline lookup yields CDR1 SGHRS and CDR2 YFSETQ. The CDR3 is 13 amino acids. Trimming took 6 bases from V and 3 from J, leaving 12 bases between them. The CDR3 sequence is CASTGNKDTEAFF. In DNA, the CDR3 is TGCGCCAGCACAGGGAATAAGGACACTGAAGCTTTCTTT.

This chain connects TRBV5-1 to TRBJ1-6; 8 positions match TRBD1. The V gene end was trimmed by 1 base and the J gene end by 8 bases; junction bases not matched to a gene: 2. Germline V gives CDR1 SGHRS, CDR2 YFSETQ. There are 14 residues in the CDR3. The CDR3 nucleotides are TGCGCCAGCAGCTTGTCACAGGGGGATTCACCCCTCCACTTT. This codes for CASSLSQGDSPLHF.

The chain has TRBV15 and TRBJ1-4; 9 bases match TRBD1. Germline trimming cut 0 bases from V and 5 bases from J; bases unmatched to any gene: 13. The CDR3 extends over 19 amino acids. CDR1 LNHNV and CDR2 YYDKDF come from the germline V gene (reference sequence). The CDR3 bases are TGTGCCACCAGCAGAGATCGTGTTTTACCGGGACAGGGCAATGAAAAACTGTTTTTT. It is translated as CATSRDRVLPGQGNEKLFF.

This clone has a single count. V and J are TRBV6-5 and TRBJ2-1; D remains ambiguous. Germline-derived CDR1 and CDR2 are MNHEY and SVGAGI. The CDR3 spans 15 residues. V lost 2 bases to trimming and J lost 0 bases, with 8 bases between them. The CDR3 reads CASSYRQDSYNEQFF. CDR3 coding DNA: TGTGCCAGCAGTTACAGGCAGGACTCCTACAATGAGCAGTTCTTC.

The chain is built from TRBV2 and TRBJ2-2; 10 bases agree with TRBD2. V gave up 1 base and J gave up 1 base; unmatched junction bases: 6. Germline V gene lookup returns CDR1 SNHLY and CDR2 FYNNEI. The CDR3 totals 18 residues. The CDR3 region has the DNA TGTGCCAGCAGTGAAGGACCGTCTAGCGGGGGGAACACCGGGGAGCTGTTTTTT. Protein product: CASSEGPSSGGNTGELFF. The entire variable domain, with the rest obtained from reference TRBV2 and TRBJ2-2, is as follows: EPEVTQTPSHQVTQMGQEVILRCVPISNHLYFYWYRQILGQKVEFLVSFYNNEISEKSEIFDDQFSVERPDGSNFTLKIRSTKLEDSAMYFCASSEGPSSGGNTGELFFGEGSRLTVL.

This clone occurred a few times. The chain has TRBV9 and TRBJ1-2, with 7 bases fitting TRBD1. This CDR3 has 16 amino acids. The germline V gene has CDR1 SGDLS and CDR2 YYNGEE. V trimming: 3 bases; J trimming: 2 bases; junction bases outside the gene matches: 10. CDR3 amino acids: CASSANGGGQNYGYTF. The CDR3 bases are TGTGCCAGCAGCGCCAACGGAGGGGGACAGAACTATGGCTACACCTTC. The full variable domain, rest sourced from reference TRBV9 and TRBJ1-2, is DSGVTQTPKHLITATGQRVTLRCSPRSGDLSVYWYQQSLDQGLQFLIQYYNGEERAKGNILERFSAQQFPDLHSELNLSSLELGDSALYFCASSANGGGQNYGYTFGSGTRLTVV.

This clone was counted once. For the CDR3, the DNA is TGTGCCAGCAGCCGACAGGGGACGGAGACCCAGTACTTC. Its translation is CASSRQGTETQYF. This chain connects TRBV28 to TRBJ2-5; 8 bases are shared with TRBD1. The germline CDR1 and CDR2 sequences are MDHEN and SYDVKM. The V and J ends lost 6 bases and 5 bases, in that order; junction bases with no gene match: 5. The CDR3 is 13 residues long.

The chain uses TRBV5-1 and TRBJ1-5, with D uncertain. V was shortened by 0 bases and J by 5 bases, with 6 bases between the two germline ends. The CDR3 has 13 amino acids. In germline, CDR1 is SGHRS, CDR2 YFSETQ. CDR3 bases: TGCGCCAGCAGCTTGGCCGGGGATCAGCCCCAGCATTTT. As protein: CASSLAGDQPQHF.

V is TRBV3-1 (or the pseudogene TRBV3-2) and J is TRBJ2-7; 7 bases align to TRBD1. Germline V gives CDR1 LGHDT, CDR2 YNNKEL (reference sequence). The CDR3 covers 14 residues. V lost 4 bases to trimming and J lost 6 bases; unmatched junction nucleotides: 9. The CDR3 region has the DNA TGTGCCAGCAGCCTACGGACAGGCCAGCTCGAGCAGTACTTC. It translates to CASSLRTGQLEQYF.

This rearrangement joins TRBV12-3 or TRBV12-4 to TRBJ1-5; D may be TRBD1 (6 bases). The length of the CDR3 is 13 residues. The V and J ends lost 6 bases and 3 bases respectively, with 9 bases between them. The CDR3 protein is CASSRDNNQPQHF. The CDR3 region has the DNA TGTGCCAGCAGCCGGGACAACAATCAGCCCCAGCATTTT.

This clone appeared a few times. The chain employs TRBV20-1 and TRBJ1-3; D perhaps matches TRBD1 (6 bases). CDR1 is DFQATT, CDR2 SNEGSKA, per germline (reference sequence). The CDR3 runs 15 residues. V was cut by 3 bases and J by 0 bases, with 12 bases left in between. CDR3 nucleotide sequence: TGCAGTGCTAGTGGGGGCTCATTCTCTGGAAACACCATATATTTT. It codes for CSASGGSFSGNTIYF.

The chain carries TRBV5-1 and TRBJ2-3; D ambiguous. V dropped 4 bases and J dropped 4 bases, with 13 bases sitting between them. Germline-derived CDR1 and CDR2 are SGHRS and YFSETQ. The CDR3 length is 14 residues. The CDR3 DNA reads TGCGCCAGCAGCCTGAACAGTCAGGCAGATACGCAGTATTTT. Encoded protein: CASSLNSQADTQYF.

CDR3 DNA: TGTGCCAGCAGTGGGGACGGGGGGAGCCAGGCTTTCTTT. Amino acids: CASSGDGGSQAFF. This sequence joins TRBV6-4 and TRBJ1-1, with D tentatively TRBD1 (5 bases). CDR3 length equals 13 residues. Germline V gene sequence: CDR1 MRHNA, CDR2 SNTAGT. Trimming took 4 bases from V and 11 from J, leaving 17 bases between them.

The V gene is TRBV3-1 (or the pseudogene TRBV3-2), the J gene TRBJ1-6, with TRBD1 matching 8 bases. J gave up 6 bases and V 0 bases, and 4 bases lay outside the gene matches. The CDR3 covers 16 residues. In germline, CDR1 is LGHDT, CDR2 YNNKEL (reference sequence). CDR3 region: CASSQEKTGVNSPLHF. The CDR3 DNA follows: TGTGCCAGCAGCCAAGAAAAGACAGGGGTTAATTCACCCCTCCACTTT.

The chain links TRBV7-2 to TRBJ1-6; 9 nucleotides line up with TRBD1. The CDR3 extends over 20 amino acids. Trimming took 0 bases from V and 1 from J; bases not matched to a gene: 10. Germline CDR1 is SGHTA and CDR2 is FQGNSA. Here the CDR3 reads CASSLASGTGTWSYNSPLHF. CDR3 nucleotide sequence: TGTGCCAGCAGCTTAGCCTCCGGGACAGGGACTTGGTCCTATAATTCACCCCTCCACTTT.

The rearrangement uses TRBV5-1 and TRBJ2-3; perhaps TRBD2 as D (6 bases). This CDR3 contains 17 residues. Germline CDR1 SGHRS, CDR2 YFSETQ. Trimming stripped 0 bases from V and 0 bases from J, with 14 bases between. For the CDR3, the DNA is TGCGCCAGCAGCTTGGCGGCGGGGTTAGGGAGCACAGATACGCAGTATTTT. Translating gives CASSLAAGLGSTDTQYF.

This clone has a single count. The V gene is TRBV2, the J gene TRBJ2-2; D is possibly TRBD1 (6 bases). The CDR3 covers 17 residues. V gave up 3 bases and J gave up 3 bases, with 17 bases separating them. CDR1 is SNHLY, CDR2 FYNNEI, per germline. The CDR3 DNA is TGTGCCAGCAGTGATGTCCGGGACAAGGGTGACACCGGGGAGCTGTTTTTT. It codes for CASSDVRDKGDTGELFF.

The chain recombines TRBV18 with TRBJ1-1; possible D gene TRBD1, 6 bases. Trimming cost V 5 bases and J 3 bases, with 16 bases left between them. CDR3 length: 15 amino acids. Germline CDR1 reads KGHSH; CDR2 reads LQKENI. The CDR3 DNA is TGTGCCAGCTCAGCTAACAGGGCCCGAGACACTGAAGCTTTCTTT. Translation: CASSANRARDTEAFF.

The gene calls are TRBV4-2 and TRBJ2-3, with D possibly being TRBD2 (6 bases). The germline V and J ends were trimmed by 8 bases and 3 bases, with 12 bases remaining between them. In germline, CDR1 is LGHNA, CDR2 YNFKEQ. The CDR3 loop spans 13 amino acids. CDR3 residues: CASEKGGTDTQYF. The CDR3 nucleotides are TGTGCCAGCGAGAAGGGAGGAACAGATACGCAGTATTTT.